Following are 28 T cell receptor beta chains from one sample sequenced in a study of shared clonotypes between healthy human individuals. TCRdb's copy holds only in-frame clones and misses some; the assay was immunoSEQ multiplex PCR. This table has hundreds of thousands of clones, about four fifths appearing once. Sequenced: PBMCs. The receptors come from a woman aged 40 to 50 in good health. Some clones in this sample may be carry-over from other donors' samples.

This rearrangement joins TRBV18 to TRBJ2-1; D may be TRBD2 (7 bases). Germline V gives CDR1 KGHSH, CDR2 LQKENI. Trimming cost V 4 bases and J 0 bases, with 16 bases left between them. The CDR3 consists of 17 residues. Written as DNA, the CDR3 is TGTGCCAGCTCACACGGGGGGCAGGCCAGCTCCTACAATGAGCAGTTCTTC. Residues: CASSHGGQASSYNEQFF.

The chain employs TRBV30 and TRBJ2-6; no definite D call. Germline-derived CDR1 and CDR2 are GTSNPN and SVGIG (reference sequence). V was shortened by 3 bases and J by 3 bases, with 6 bases between the two germline ends. The CDR3 runs 13 residues. CDR3 sequence (DNA): TGTGCCTGGAGGGGGTTTGGGGCCAACGTCCTGACTTTC. It specifies CAWRGFGANVLTF. The entire variable domain, with the rest obtained from reference TRBV30 and TRBJ2-6, is as follows: SQTIHQWPATLVQPVGSPLSLECTVEGTSNPNLYWYRQAAGRGLQLLFYSVGIGQISSEVPQNLSASRPQDRQFILSSKKLLLSDSGFYLCAWRGFGANVLTFGAGSRLTVL.

The chain recombines TRBV29-1 with TRBJ1-2, with TRBD1 identical over 9 bases. V lost 4 bases and J lost 1; bases outside the gene matches: 7. This CDR3 is built from 15 residues. Germline CDR1 is SQVTM and CDR2 is ANQGSEA. The CDR3, as DNA: TGCAGCGTTGGGGACAGGGTCTATATTAACTATGGCTACACCTTC. Residues: CSVGDRVYINYGYTF.

The chain couples TRBV4-2 to TRBJ2-1; a weak D match, TRBD2 (6 bases). The V end was cut by 9 bases, the J end by 9 bases, with 21 bases between. The CDR3 covers 14 residues. The germline gives CDR1 LGHNA, CDR2 YNFKEQ. The CDR3 DNA reads as TGTGCCAGTGGGGTCCTCGCGTACGGGGGTGAGCAGTTCTTC. Protein product: CASGVLAYGGEQFF.

This clone was recorded once. V usage is TRBV29-1 and J usage is TRBJ2-1, with 14 bases that match TRBD2. The CDR3 has 14 amino acids. V was clipped by 4 bases and J by 9 bases; unmatched bases: 5. Germline CDR1 reads SQVTM; CDR2 reads ANQGSEA. For the CDR3, the DNA is TGCAGCGTTGGGGGACTAGCGGGAGCCCCTGAGCAGTTCTTC. Translation: CSVGGLAGAPEQFF.

This chain links TRBV7-2 with TRBJ2-1; D is ambiguous. In germline, CDR1 is SGHTA, CDR2 FQGNSA. This CDR3 contains 12 residues. Deletions cut 3 bases from V and 7 bases from J, with 7 bases between. CDR3 DNA: TGTGCCAGCAGCTTTTATTTGAATGAGCAGTTCTTC. It yields the protein CASSFYLNEQFF.

Here the CDR3 DNA reads TGCAGTGCTAGAATGCGGGGTGAGCAGTTCTTC. Translating gives CSARMRGEQFF. This chain links TRBV20-1 with TRBJ2-1, with D perhaps TRBD2 (6 bases). Trimming shortened V by 2 bases and J by 9 bases, and 8 bases separated the two germline ends. The CDR3 extends over 11 amino acids. Germline V lookup: CDR1 DFQATT, CDR2 SNEGSKA (reference sequence).

V usage is TRBV5-4 and J usage is TRBJ2-2, with 7 bases lining up with TRBD2. The germline V gene has CDR1 SGHNT and CDR2 YYREEE (reference sequence). V trimming: 1 base; J trimming: 1 base; junction bases outside the gene matches: 4. The CDR3 contains 16 residues. This CDR3 is CASSLRSGKNTGELFF. In DNA, the CDR3 is TGTGCCAGCAGCTTGCGGAGCGGGAAGAACACCGGGGAGCTGTTTTTT.

This clone was detected once. The chain employs TRBV7-9 and TRBJ2-1; D not certain. The CDR3 has 17 residues. Germline values: CDR1 SEHNR, CDR2 FQNEAQ (reference sequence). The V end lost 0 bases, the J end lost 2 bases, and 14 bases lay between the germline ends. CDR3 residues: CASSLALFGRAYNEQFF. The CDR3 DNA is TGTGCCAGCAGCTTAGCCCTATTCGGAAGGGCCTACAATGAGCAGTTCTTC.

Of note for this clone: A read error may be the cause here, since a much bigger clone is one base away. The chain has TRBV11-3 and TRBJ2-3; no clear D gene. Trimming took off 0 bases at V and 4 bases at J, with 5 bases between the two ends. Germline CDR1 reads SGHNT; CDR2 reads YENEEA. The CDR3 contains 13 residues. CDR3 sequence (DNA): TGTGCCAGCAGCTTAGATGGGGCAGATACGCAGTATTTT. Amino acid sequence: CASSLDGADTQYF.

This rearrangement joins TRBV2 to TRBJ2-7; D might be TRBD2 (6 bases). Germline V gene lookup returns CDR1 SNHLY and CDR2 FYNNEI. V was pared by 3 bases and J by 2 bases, with 14 bases between. CDR3 length equals 15 residues. The CDR3 DNA reads TGTGCCAGCAGTGAGACCGGGACTGGGACCTACGAGCAGTACTTC. This gives the protein CASSETGTGTYEQYF. The full variable domain, in which reference TRBV2 and TRBJ2-7 provide the parts outside the CDR3, is EPEVTQTPSHQVTQMGQEVILRCVPISNHLYFYWYRQILGQKVEFLVSFYNNEISEKSEIFDDQFSVERPDGSNFTLKIRSTKLEDSAMYFCASSETGTGTYEQYFGPGTRLTVT.

Comment on this clone: A much larger clone is a single base away; this may be a read error. The gene calls are TRBV11-3 and TRBJ2-3; D remains ambiguous. V lost 1 base and J 1 base, leaving 6 bases between the germline ends. This CDR3 spans 14 amino acids. Germline V gives CDR1 SGHNT, CDR2 YENEEA. The CDR3 DNA reads TGTGCCAGCAGCTTAGCCAGCGGCACAGATACGCAGTATTTT. It encodes CASSLASGTDTQYF.

The chain has TRBV5-4 and TRBJ2-3, with 11 bases matching TRBD2. CDR1 is SGHNT and CDR2 is YYREEE in the germline V gene (reference sequence). Trimming at V came to 5 bases and at J to 3 bases, leaving 11 bases not matched to a gene. This CDR3 is built from 17 residues. CDR3 bases: TGTGCCAGCAGTTCGCGATATAGCGGGAGGGTAACAGATACGCAGTATTTT. Translation: CASSSRYSGRVTDTQYF.

The V call is TRBV27, the J call TRBJ2-7; D might be TRBD1 (6 bases). V gave up 8 bases and J gave up 0 bases, with 14 bases separating them. This CDR3 comprises 14 residues. Germline lookup yields CDR1 MNHEY and CDR2 SMNVEV (reference sequence). The CDR3 spells CASSNGQSSYEQYF. The CDR3 DNA reads as TGTGCCAGCTCTAATGGACAGAGCTCCTACGAGCAGTACTTC.

This chain connects TRBV9 to TRBJ2-4, with a tentative D call TRBD2 (5 bases). Trimming shortened V by 4 bases and J by 9 bases, and 14 bases separated the two germline ends. The CDR3 covers 13 residues. The V gene's germline CDR1 is SGDLS and CDR2 YYNGEE. The CDR3 loop is CASSPAGGSIQYF. The CDR3 nucleotides are TGTGCCAGCAGCCCGGCGGGCGGTAGCATTCAGTACTTC.

The chain employs TRBV4-2 and TRBJ2-1, with TRBD2 identical over 11 bases. The junction had 13 bases not matched to a gene; V was cut back by 0 bases and J by 6 bases. The CDR3 has 19 residues. From germline, CDR1 is LGHNA and CDR2 YNFKEQ. The CDR3 DNA reads TGTGCCAGCAGCCAAGATTCTGGGGCGGTAGCGGGAGGGGGCAATGAGCAGTTCTTC. It encodes CASSQDSGAVAGGGNEQFF.

CDR3 amino acids: CASSPVGTAGELFF. CDR3 sequence (DNA): TGCGCCAGCAGTCCCGTAGGGACGGCCGGGGAGCTGTTTTTT. This chain uses TRBV5-1 with TRBJ2-2, with D perhaps matching TRBD1 or TRBD2 (5 bases each). The V end was cut by 5 bases, the J end by 6 bases, with 14 bases between. Germline-derived CDR1 and CDR2 are SGHRS and YFSETQ. This CDR3 comprises 14 residues.

The rearrangement joins TRBV10-3 to TRBJ2-3; 8 bases map to TRBD2. The J segment lost 8 bases and the V segment lost 0 bases, leaving 1 base of the junction unmatched. CDR3 size: 13 residues. Germline lookup yields CDR1 ENHRY and CDR2 SYGVKD. The CDR3 sequence is CAISESAGGTQYF. The CDR3 DNA is TGTGCCATCAGTGAGTCGGCGGGAGGTACGCAGTATTTT.

The chain links TRBV18 to TRBJ2-5; 8 nucleotides align to TRBD2. V lost 0 bases, J lost 5 bases, and 8 bases stayed unmatched. CDR3 length: 16 residues. Germline values: CDR1 KGHSH, CDR2 LQKENI. The CDR3 coding sequence is TGTGCCAGCTCACCACCTGGGACTAGGTTGAGGGAGACCCAGTACTTC. This sequence encodes CASSPPGTRLRETQYF.

The rearrangement links TRBV7-2 to TRBJ2-3; 8 nucleotides align to TRBD1. In germline, CDR1 is SGHTA, CDR2 FQGNSA. The CDR3 extends over 17 amino acids. J was trimmed by 2 bases and V by 2 bases; bases with no gene match: 9. The CDR3 DNA is TGTGCCAGCAGCTTACGCGTGGGGACAGGACCCACAGATACGCAGTATTTT. Translation gives CASSLRVGTGPTDTQYF.

This clone was observed a few times. J is TRBJ2-1 and V is TRBV27; D is uncertain. Germline assignment: CDR1 MNHEY and CDR2 SMNVEV (reference sequence). Trimming took 6 bases from V and 2 from J, leaving 14 bases between them. CDR3 size: 15 residues. Here the CDR3 DNA reads TGTGCCAGCAGCTTAGTTCCAGAGGCCTACAATGAGCAGTTCTTC. Translated: CASSLVPEAYNEQFF.

This clone showed up just once. This rearrangement joins TRBV6-4 to TRBJ2-3; D unclear. Trimming removed 3 bases at V and 4 bases at J, with 8 bases between. The CDR3 length is 13 residues. Germline lookup yields CDR1 MRHNA and CDR2 SNTAGT. This CDR3 is CASSEGQADTQYF. The CDR3 DNA is TGTGCCAGCAGTGAGGGTCAGGCAGATACGCAGTATTTT.

The rearrangement joins TRBV5-1 to TRBJ2-2, with a weak D call TRBD2 (6 bases). The germline gives CDR1 SGHRS, CDR2 YFSETQ. The CDR3 totals 15 residues. The germline V and J ends were trimmed by 4 bases and 4 bases, with 14 bases remaining between them. CDR3 nucleotide sequence: TGCGCCAGCAGCCCGCGGAGGGGTCGCACCGGGGAGCTGTTTTTT. This sequence encodes CASSPRRGRTGELFF. Full variable domain (outside the CDR3, taken from reference TRBV5-1 and TRBJ2-2): KAGVTQTPRYLIKTRGQQVTLSCSPISGHRSVSWYQQTPGQGLQFLFEYFSETQRNKGNFPGRFSGRQFSNSRSEMNVSTLELGDSALYLCASSPRRGRTGELFFGEGSRLTVL.

This rearrangement joins TRBV10-3 to TRBJ2-6, with TRBD1 matching 8 bases. The CDR3 is 18 residues long. CDR1 is ENHRY and CDR2 is SYGVKD in the germline V gene. The ends lost 8 bases at V and 0 bases at J; junction bases unmatched: 12. The CDR3 bases are TGTGCCATCTCCAACACCGGGACAGGAAACTCTGGGGCCAACGTCCTGACTTTC. It encodes CAISNTGTGNSGANVLTF.

The rearrangement uses TRBV18 and TRBJ1-1; D is perhaps TRBD1 (5 bases). CDR1 is KGHSH, CDR2 LQKENI, per germline. The CDR3 is made up of 13 amino acids. V was clipped by 8 bases and J by 3 bases, with 13 bases between them. The CDR3, as DNA: TGTGCCAGCACCGCCGCGGGGGACACTGAAGCTTTCTTT. Protein product: CASTAAGDTEAFF.

The chain employs TRBV5-1 and TRBJ2-3; D possibly uses TRBD1 or TRBD2 (5 bases each). The ends were cut back, 4 bases at V and 5 bases at J, with 20 bases in the middle. The CDR3 is 16 residues long. The germline V gene encodes CDR1 SGHRS and CDR2 YFSETQ. CDR3 nucleotide sequence: TGCGCCAGCAGCACCGGGACCGGGGAAAGAATAGATACGCAGTATTTT. Amino acid sequence: CASSTGTGERIDTQYF.

This clone was counted once. The V and J genes are TRBV5-1 and TRBJ2-4, with TRBD1 identical over 7 bases. Trimming removed 0 bases from V and 8 bases from J; junction bases left unmatched: 8. CDR1 is SGHRS and CDR2 is YFSETQ in the germline V gene. The CDR3 runs to 15 residues. The CDR3 DNA is TGCGCCAGCAGCTTGGGGGCGACAGGGCGGGACATTCAGTACTTC. Its protein product is CASSLGATGRDIQYF.

The chain recombines TRBV11-3 with TRBJ2-3; either TRBD1 or TRBD2 may supply D (5 bases each). V lost 1 base and J lost 1, with 9 bases in between. The CDR3 has 15 residues. CDR1 is SGHNT and CDR2 is YENEEA in the germline V gene. CDR3 loop: CASSLGGDRTDTQYF. For the CDR3, the DNA is TGTGCCAGCAGCTTAGGAGGGGACCGCACAGATACGCAGTATTTT.